This TCR beta chain originates from a study of OX40 agonist ivuxolimab in advanced cancers. Whole-study context: Two patients with cutaneous melanoma and one with hepatocellular carcinoma, three in total, showed partial responses.

TCRdb's copy holds only in-frame clones and misses some; the assay was immunoSEQ multiplex PCR. The repertoire has around 150,000 clones, 90% to 95% of them found once; the top ten carry 0.31%. This CDR3 spans 14 amino acids. V lost 1 base to trimming and J lost 7 bases, with 8 bases between them. Germline CDR1 is SGHVS and CDR2 is FQNEAQ. The starting material was CD4+ or CD8+ T cells sorted from blood, obtained in a trial of the OX40 agonist ivuxolimab. The source of this sequence is an adult with an advanced solid tumor such as melanoma, head and neck, liver or kidney cancer. J is TRBJ1-6 and V is TRBV7-8; a possible D gene is TRBD1 (6 bases). The CDR3 nucleotides are TGTGCCAGCAGCTTAGTCGGGGGCAATTCACCCCTCCACTTT. Protein sequence: CASSLVGGNSPLHF.